Below, 4 T cell receptor beta chains from the same sample are listed, as sequenced in a study of response to subunit inactivated influenza vaccine. One entry per CDR3 protein, called by TCRdb with MiXCR from the RT-PCR reads. The repertoire holds around 520,000 distinct CDR3 sequences, with about 11% as singletons. The sequenced sample was PBMCs from blood, obtained on the day of vaccination. The receptor source for this set is a man aged 45-65 years who received an inactivated influenza vaccine.

The genes are TRBV7-9 and TRBJ2-4; TRBD2 matches 7 bases. Germline V gives CDR1 SEHNR, CDR2 FQNEAQ (reference sequence). The CDR3 contains 15 residues. Trimming at V came to 5 bases and at J to 0 bases, leaving 4 bases not matched to a gene. The chain's CDR3 is CASSPGGIAKNIQYF. CDR3 DNA sequence: TGTGCCAGCAGCCCCGGGGGGATAGCCAAAAACATTCAGTACTTC.

Regarding this clonotype: This may arise from a read error, as a much more abundant clone is one base away. The chain carries TRBV10-3 and TRBJ1-1; D unclear. V dropped 2 bases and J dropped 2 bases, with 0 bases sitting between them. Germline values: CDR1 ENHRY, CDR2 SYGVKD. The CDR3 is 11 residues long. The CDR3 bases are TGTGCCATCAGTGAGAACACTGAAGCTTTCTTT. Amino acid sequence: CAISENTEAFF.

This clonotype was recorded a few times. The CDR3 nucleotides read TGTGCCAGCAGTGAGCAGATGACGGGACAAGAGACCCAGTACTTC. This sequence encodes CASSEQMTGQETQYF. The V gene is TRBV25-1, the J gene TRBJ2-5; D might be TRBD2 (5 bases). This CDR3 comprises 15 residues. Trimming removed 3 bases at V and 2 bases at J, with 13 bases between. Looked up from germline, CDR1 is MGHDK and CDR2 is SYGVNS.

This clonotype was recorded many times. V usage is TRBV18 and J usage is TRBJ2-5; 10 nucleotides agree with TRBD1. Germline trimming cut 0 bases from V and 5 bases from J; bases unmatched to any gene: 0. The CDR3 loop spans 14 amino acids. Germline lookup yields CDR1 KGHSH and CDR2 LQKENI. CDR3: CASSPPGQGETQYF. The CDR3 nucleotides read TGTGCCAGCTCACCACCGGGACAGGGGGAGACCCAGTACTTC.